The sample holds one count of the clone carrying this TCR beta chain. Antigen unknown. These data are taken from a study of Ad26.COV2.S vaccination and SARS-CoV-2 variants. Study overall: Donor got 5x10^10 or 1x10^11 viral particles of Ad26.COV2.S. Findings and caveats of the study: Similar non-spike TCR breadth was seen in vaccine and placebo recipients. Following vaccination, spike-specific CD8+ and CD4+ T cell responses reportedly exhibited substantial breadth.

Specified treatment: roughly 20 received Ad26.COV2.S at low or high dose, single or two shots; roughly five received placebo; per-sample allocation not given. Day 63 after the first vaccine or placebo injection was the time point for sampling. This vaccine is an Ad26 vector that expresses the Wuhan-strain SARS-CoV-2 spike. Germline V gene data show CDR1 as SGHAT and CDR2 as FQNNGV. The V end was cut by 7 bases, the J end by 2 bases, with 18 bases between. The CDR3 is 15 amino acids. Repertoires were generated with immunoSEQ multiplex PCR, while TCRdb's copy carries only in-frame clones and drops some. The data show hundreds of thousands of clones, roughly 90% seen once.

The J gene is TRBJ2-7, the V gene TRBV11-2; D not certain. This material consisted of peripheral blood, taken in a trial of Ad26.COV2.S vaccine versus placebo. This TCR came from a person aged 18-65 years who received the Ad26.COV2.S COVID-19 vaccine or a placebo. The CDR3, as DNA: TGTGCCAGCACCCCCCGATCGTTCCTTACCTACGAGCAGTACTTC. Amino acids: CASTPRSFLTYEQYF.